This TCR beta chain was identified during a study of blood T cells in healthy people across ages (dated by TCRdb to 2014 to 2015). General notes on the study: In model experiments, roughly one uniquely barcoded TCR beta cDNA molecule per two T cells was captured by template switching. To avoid experimental bias, donors of different ages were spread randomly across the sequencing lanes. The donors were split into four age groups: young (average about 16 years), middle-aged (39), aged (roughly 65) and long-lived (over 80). For two donors (one aged 18 to 29 and one aged 80 or older), the study analyzed two additional independent replicas of 1 million unique cDNA reads from the same blood draw. Age-related changes in TCR beta repertoire diversity were measured in the study by deep sequencing normalized with unique cDNA molecular identifiers. Results the study describes overall, beyond this receptor: A strong correlation was found between observed TCR beta diversity and the percentage of naive T cells measured by flow cytometry. Conclusive comparison of naive and antigen-experienced compartments was prevented by the profiling of bulk unsorted PBMCs. Estimates of total diversity based on one million sequenced T cells were considered lower bounds and underestimates. As age increased, observed TCR beta diversity per million T cells dropped in a roughly linear way, and a significant reduction was already evident by age around 41. Because the CMV infection status of the donors was unknown, age-related changes in expanded clonotypes may potentially have been confounded. The long-lived group showed more naive CD4+ T cells, fewer expanded clones and increased TCR diversity than the aged group, suggesting age selection.

Receptor libraries were prepared by 5' RACE. Sequenced on an Illumina HiSeq 2500. The second PCR ran for about 6 to 12 cycles and used a J-beta primer mix along with a sample-barcoded 5' primer. A template-switch 5' adaptor carrying 12 random nucleotides introduced a unique molecular identifier onto each TCR beta cDNA molecule. Each sample yielded at least 3 million CDR3-containing paired-end reads. All of the RNA was converted into first-strand cDNA using the Mint cDNA synthesis kit, with a TRBC-specific oligonucleotide serving as the primer. Following uracil-DNA glycosylase treatment, a first 18-cycle PCR with universal primers M1SS and BC2_uni_R was performed on all cDNA. Turning to the authors' computational methods: Normalization of each sample was performed by random selection of 1 million high-quality reads, each carrying a distinct molecular identifier. Instead of being binned into consensus sequences, reads with shared molecular identifiers were discarded. MiTCR, set to a Q25 quality threshold and the strictest error-elimination algorithm, was used for CDR3 identification, clonotype clustering and error correction. A nonparametric unseen species model using Euler transformation provided a lower-bound estimate of total TCR beta diversity. TCRdb reanalyzed the raw reads on its own, using fastp at Q25 for trimming and MiXCR for clone calling, and kept in-frame beta chains. One record per CDR3 amino acid sequence lists the most common genes and DNA. TCRdb's processing, not the study's, gives the V and J calls here. The sample table lists a few hundred thousand distinct CDR3 sequences, approximately 27% of them with a count of one. The ten top clones hold approximately 17% of the sample.

V has 7 bases trimmed and J has 0 bases trimmed; junction bases matching no gene number 14. From the cysteine through the phenylalanine, the CDR3 covers 17 amino acids. The DNA shown is the 51-base CDR3, in frame from base 1. As concerns this clonotype: It has no known antigen specificity. Per-base quality was not reported, and no clone a single base away is much larger than it.

The donors were roughly 38 Caucasian individuals from Russia, aged 6 to 90 years, who were systemically healthy. Around 9.8 milliliters of peripheral blood were collected from each donor into EDTA-treated Vacutainer tubes. Ficoll-Paque density-gradient centrifugation was used to isolate PBMCs, with at least 7 million obtained per sample. Trizol reagent was used to extract total RNA from PBMCs, with at least 5.5 micrograms per sample. For every donor, flow cytometry on a PBMC aliquot measured the percentage of naive CD45RAhigh/CD27high T cells. The source of this sequence is a woman aged 70-85 years in good health. The sequenced sample was blood. Rearrangement joined TRBV12-3 or TRBV12-4 to TRBJ1-1; 7 nucleotides in the junction match TRBD1. Read as DNA, the sequence is TGTGCCAGCATATCTAGACCGGGACAGAATATGAACACTGAAGCTTTCTTT. It translates to CASISRPGQNMNTEAFF.